One sample yielded the 8 T cell receptor beta chains listed below, sequenced in a study of T-cell memory formation after mild COVID-19. TCRdb called the 5' RACE reads again in MiXCR, with one record for every CDR3 protein. This table has around 340,000 distinct CDR3 sequences, 13% appearing once. Sequenced sample: PBMCs or a T cell subset sorted from them (not recorded which). These receptors all come from a man aged 18 to 30 who had mild COVID-19 (a few samples of this study predate the infection). Cell type and time point are not known.

The chain is built from TRBV4-2 and TRBJ2-1; D tentatively reads TRBD1 or TRBD2 (5 bases each). The V end was cut by 1 base, the J end by 5 bases, with 12 bases between. The CDR3 is 15 amino acids. Germline V gene data show CDR1 as LGHNA and CDR2 as YNFKEQ. The CDR3 sequence is CASSQVTGTNNEQFF. As DNA, the CDR3 is TGTGCCAGCAGCCAAGTGACCGGGACGAACAATGAGCAGTTCTTC.

This clonotype was seen at least ten times. V and J are TRBV9 and TRBJ1-5, with no clear D. The CDR3 contains 13 residues. Germline CDR1 SGDLS, CDR2 YYNGEE. Trimming cost V 2 bases and J 2 bases, with 5 bases left between them. The CDR3 reads CASSVVGNQPQHF. The DNA of the CDR3 is TGTGCCAGCAGCGTCGTGGGCAATCAGCCCCAGCATTTT.

The table lists this clonotype with many counts. This chain uses TRBV28 with TRBJ2-1; 8 nucleotides line up with TRBD1. This CDR3 has 15 residues. V trimming: 5 bases; J trimming: 9 bases; junction bases outside the gene matches: 12. Germline CDR1 is MDHEN and CDR2 is SYDVKM. The CDR3 spells CASSNPGQVPSEQFF. The CDR3 DNA sequence: TGTGCCAGCAGTAACCCGGGACAGGTCCCAAGTGAGCAGTTCTTC.

This clonotype was observed at least ten times. CDR3 sequence: CASSTGTSGQETQYF. CDR3 DNA: TGTGCCAGCAGCACCGGGACTAGCGGGCAAGAGACCCAGTACTTC. The chain links TRBV5-4 to TRBJ2-5; 12 bases fit TRBD2. V shed 4 bases, J shed 2 bases, and the junction held 3 bases outside the gene matches. CDR1 and CDR2 from the germline V gene are SGHNT and YYREEE (reference sequence). CDR3 size: 15 residues.

This clonotype was recorded a few times. The chain is built from TRBV7-2 and TRBJ1-2; TRBD1 agrees at 8 bases. Germline V gene data show CDR1 as SGHTA and CDR2 as FQGNSA. V lost 5 bases and J lost 8; bases outside the gene matches: 10. The CDR3 extends over 14 amino acids. The CDR3 region is CASSLGGQGGGYTF. In nucleotides, the CDR3 is TGTGCCAGCAGCCTGGGAGGACAGGGAGGAGGCTACACCTTC.

The chain is built from TRBV11-2 and TRBJ1-3, with 9 bases aligning to TRBD1. Germline assignment: CDR1 SGHAT and CDR2 FQNNGV. The V and J ends lost 4 bases and 3 bases, in that order; junction bases with no gene match: 7. The CDR3 spans 16 residues. The CDR3 here is CASSSNRGHNGNTIYF. The CDR3 DNA is TGTGCCAGCAGCTCGAACAGGGGGCATAATGGAAACACCATATATTTT.

The table lists this clonotype with many counts. The rearrangement joins TRBV7-2 to TRBJ2-5; a weak D match, TRBD1 (6 bases). The CDR3 extends over 14 amino acids. Trimming pared 7 bases from V and 0 bases from J, leaving 12 bases between. Per the germline V gene, CDR1 is SGHTA and CDR2 is FQGNSA. This chain's CDR3 is CASNRQDNQETQYF. The CDR3, as DNA: TGTGCCAGCAACCGACAGGATAACCAAGAGACCCAGTACTTC.

A few counts support this clonotype. This sequence joins TRBV4-3 and TRBJ2-3, with TRBD1 matching over 8 bases. In germline, CDR1 is LGHNA, CDR2 YSLEER. After removal of 4 bases from V and 1 base from J, the junction contained 7 bases not matched to a gene. This CDR3 region has 16 residues. The CDR3 region is CASSPQGALGTDTQYF. In DNA form, the CDR3 reads TGCGCCAGCAGCCCGCAGGGGGCGTTAGGCACAGATACGCAGTATTTT.